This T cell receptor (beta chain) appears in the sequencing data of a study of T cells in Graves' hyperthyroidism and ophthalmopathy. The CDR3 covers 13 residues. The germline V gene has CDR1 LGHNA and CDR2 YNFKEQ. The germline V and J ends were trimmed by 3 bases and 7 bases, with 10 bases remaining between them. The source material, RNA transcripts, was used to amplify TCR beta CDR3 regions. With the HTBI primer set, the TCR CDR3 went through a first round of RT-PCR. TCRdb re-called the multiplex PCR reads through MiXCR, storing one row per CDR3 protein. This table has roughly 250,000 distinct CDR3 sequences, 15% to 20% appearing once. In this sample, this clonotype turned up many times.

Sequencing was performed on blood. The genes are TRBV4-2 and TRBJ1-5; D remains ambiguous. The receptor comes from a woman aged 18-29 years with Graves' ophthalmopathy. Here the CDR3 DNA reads TGTGCCAGCAGCCATAACAAAGGGCAGCCCCAGCATTTT. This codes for CASSHNKGQPQHF.